This T cell receptor beta chain was recovered during a study of vaccination and CD4 T cells after COVID-19. This CDR3 region has 15 residues. Germline CDR1 SGHTA, CDR2 FQGNSA. V dropped 0 bases and J dropped 3 bases, with 9 bases sitting between them. Noted treatment: roughly ten-day PBMC culture with coronavirus spike peptide pools or control peptides (ViraFEST assay). CD4+ T cells that came from the unexposed donor were collected before the COVID-19 pandemic (2011-2018). An Oncomine TCR Beta short-read assay was used to sequence the DNA from cultured CD4+ T cells. TCRdb redid the calling of the PCR reads with MiXCR, one entry per CDR3 protein. The data contain fewer than 10,000 distinct CDR3 sequences, roughly 39% of them singletons. Remarks on this clonotype: What it binds is not known.

The rearrangement uses TRBV7-2 and TRBJ2-1, with D perhaps TRBD2 (5 bases). The sequenced material came from CD4+ T cells from blood, cultured in vitro. The clonotype was recovered from a human donor in good health. CDR3 residues: CASSLATRVYNEQFF. The CDR3 bases are TGTGCCAGCAGCTTAGCCACTAGAGTCTACAATGAGCAGTTCTTC.